This is a list of T cell receptor beta chains from one sample in a study of cytomegalovirus exposure and HLA in healthy donors. Method: immunoSEQ multiplex PCR; TCRdb's copy keeps in-frame clones and lacks some. The sample comprises some 140,000 clones, roughly 83% of which are singletons, and 1.5% rests with the top ten. Sample: PBMCs. These TCRs come from a man between 35 and 55 years old in good health and CMV-seronegative. CDR3s include the opening cysteine and the closing phenylalanine or tryptophan. The D gene is left open where the match is weak. Expanded clones are given a class, and other clones once, few, many or no size at all.

abundance	v_gene	j_gene	d_gene	CDR3nt	CDR3aa
NA	TRBV6-5	TRBJ1-1	NA	TGTGCCAGCAGTCAAGGACAAGTGGCTGAAGCTTTCTTT	CASSQGQVAEAFF
NA	TRBV19	TRBJ2-1	NA	TGTGCCAGTAGTATGGGACAATCCTACAATGAGCAGTTCTTC	CASSMGQSYNEQFF
NA	TRBV11-2	TRBJ2-7	TRBD1	TGTGCCAGCAGCCTCGAACAGGGGTACGAGCAGTACTTC	CASSLEQGYEQYF
NA	TRBV19	TRBJ1-6	TRBD1	TGTGCCAGTAGTCCGGACAGGGGAAATTCACCCCTCCACTTT	CASSPDRGNSPLHF
NA	TRBV7-8	TRBJ2-7	NA	TGTGCCAGCAGTGCCCAACAGGGCGGCGAGCAGTACTTC	CASSAQQGGEQYF
NA	TRBV5-1	TRBJ1-1	TRBD1	TGCGCCAGCAGCCCCCTCAGGGCAGGGGGCACTGAAGCTTTCTTT	CASSPLRAGGTEAFF
NA	TRBV10-3	TRBJ1-1	TRBD1	TGTGCCATCAGTAAGGACAGGGACACTGAAGCTTTCTTT	CAISKDRDTEAFF
NA	TRBV7-6	TRBJ2-2	NA	TGTGCCAGCAGCTTAAGAACAGAAAACACCGGGGAGCTGTTTTTT	CASSLRTENTGELFF
NA	TRBV2	TRBJ2-7	NA	TGTGCCAGCAGGGGAGGCTACGAGCAGTACTTC	CASRGGYEQYF
NA	TRBV10-3	TRBJ2-3	TRBD2	TGTGCCATCAGTGAGCGGGTGGGGGGGAGCACAGATACGCAGTATTTT	CAISERVGGSTDTQYF
NA	TRBV5-5	TRBJ1-5	NA	TGTGCCAGCAGCTCGGACTTTAGCAATCAGCCCCAGCATTTT	CASSSDFSNQPQHF
NA	TRBV18	TRBJ1-2	TRBD1	TGTGCCAGCTCACCAGAGTTCGGCCGGAGGGGGCTTGGCTACACCTTC	CASSPEFGRRGLGYTF
NA	TRBV5-1	TRBJ1-2	TRBD1	TGCGCCAGCAGCCTCGGGACAGGGGAGGGCTATGGCTACACCTTC	CASSLGTGEGYGYTF
few	TRBV7-3	TRBJ2-1	TRBD2	TGTGCCAGCAGCCCTACGGGACTAGCGAACAATGAGCAGTTCTTC	CASSPTGLANNEQFF
once	TRBV11-2	TRBJ2-7	TRBD2	TGTGCCAGCAGCTTAACCGGGACTAGCGGGAGTTACGAGCAGTACTTC	CASSLTGTSGSYEQYF
NA	TRBV5-6	TRBJ1-2	TRBD1	TGTGCCAGCAGCTCTACCGGGACAGGGGGCGGTGGCTACACCTTC	CASSSTGTGGGGYTF
NA	TRBV6-1	TRBJ2-7	TRBD1	TGTGCCAGCAGCCTCACAGGGGTCGACGAGCAGTACTTC	CASSLTGVDEQYF
NA	TRBV25-1	TRBJ2-5	NA	TGTGCCAGCAGTCCCCGGGGGTACCAAGAGACCCAGTACTTC	CASSPRGYQETQYF
NA	TRBV28	TRBJ1-2	NA	TGTGCCAGCAGTCCGGACAGTTTCTATGGCTACACCTTC	CASSPDSFYGYTF
NA	TRBV7-9	TRBJ1-4	NA	TGTGCCAGCAGCTTACCGACAGGTCATAATGAAAAACTGTTTTTT	CASSLPTGHNEKLFF
NA	TRBV9	TRBJ2-1	TRBD2	TGTGCCAGCAGCGTCCAGACTAGCAGAATCACTGAGCAGTTCTTC	CASSVQTSRITEQFF
NA	TRBV7-9	TRBJ1-1	NA	TGTGCCAGCAGAAGACAGGATGTCCCTGAAGCTTTCTTT	CASRRQDVPEAFF
NA	TRBV21-1	TRBJ1-5	NA	TGTGCCAGCAGCAAAAGAGGACTTAGCAATCAGCCCCAGCATTTT	CASSKRGLSNQPQHF
NA	TRBV28	TRBJ1-1	NA	TGTGCCAGCAGTACATTGAACACTGAAGCTTTCTTT	CASSTLNTEAFF
NA	TRBV2	TRBJ2-1	TRBD2	TGTGCCAGCAGTGACCAGGGACTAGCGGGAGTGGATGAGCAGTTCTTC	CASSDQGLAGVDEQFF
NA	TRBV7-8	TRBJ1-1	NA	TGTGCCAGCAGCCCCTTTTCCATAGCGGACACTGAAGCTTTCTTT	CASSPFSIADTEAFF
NA	TRBV6-5	TRBJ2-7	TRBD1	TGTGCCAGCCAGACGGGACAGAGCTCCTACGAGCAGTACTTC	CASQTGQSSYEQYF
NA	TRBV19	TRBJ1-1	NA	TGTGCCAGTAGTAACGGGGGGCTGGGCACTGAAGCTTTCTTT	CASSNGGLGTEAFF
NA	TRBV30	TRBJ1-2	NA	TGTGGGGGCAGCTCTAACTATGGCTACACCTTC	CGGSSNYGYTF
few	TRBV7-9	TRBJ2-3	NA	TGTGCCAGCAGCTCCCACAGGGAGACAGATACGCAGTATTTT	CASSSHRETDTQYF
NA	TRBV25-1	TRBJ2-1	NA	TGTGCCAGCAGCGGCCGGGTCATGGGCTACAATGAGCAGTTCTTC	CASSGRVMGYNEQFF
NA	TRBV5-4	TRBJ2-7	TRBD2	TGTGCCAGCAGCCAGGGACTAGCGGGAGGGTACGAGCAGTACTTC	CASSQGLAGGYEQYF
once	TRBV7-3	TRBJ2-1	NA	TGTGCCAGCAGCTTAACCGGCGGAAACAATGAGCAGTTCTTC	CASSLTGGNNEQFF
NA	TRBV5-6	TRBJ2-7	TRBD1	TGTGCCAGCACCCGGACAGGGGACTACGAGCAGTACTTC	CASTRTGDYEQYF
NA	TRBV9	TRBJ2-7	TRBD2	TGTGCCAGCAGCCCCCATTTAGCGGGGGCCTCCTACGAGCAGTACTTC	CASSPHLAGASYEQYF
few	TRBV5-1	TRBJ2-1	TRBD2	TGCGCCAGCAGCTTGCACGCGGGGGGCTACAATGAGCAGTTCTTC	CASSLHAGGYNEQFF
NA	TRBV27	TRBJ2-7	NA	TGTGCCAGCAGTCCCGCCCAGGGACTTAAGCGAGAGCAGTACTTC	CASSPAQGLKREQYF